These T cell receptor beta chains were read from a single sample in a study of T cells after yellow fever vaccination. TCRdb reprocessed the 5' RACE reads via MiXCR and lists one record per CDR3 protein. The sample yields around 590,000 distinct CDR3 sequences, over 9% seen once. The source material was PBMCs, sampled on the day of the yellow fever booster vaccination. Receptors originate from a man aged 25 to 45 who received the YFV17D yellow fever vaccine. The CDR3 runs from the conserved cysteine through the conserved F or W. The order of the fields is V gene, J gene, clone size, D gene, CDR3 length, CDR3 DNA, CDR3 protein. A D gene is named only where the DNA matches it firmly. Clone size appears in some rows only: once, few, many, or a class for an expanded clone.

v_gene: TRBV24-1
j_gene: TRBJ1-5
abundance: .
d_gene: .
len: 13
CDR3nt: TGTGCCACCAGTAGGGACCGCTATCAGCCCCAGCATTTT
CDR3aa: CATSRDRYQPQHF

v_gene: TRBV18
j_gene: TRBJ1-1
abundance: .
d_gene: TRBD1
len: 14
CDR3nt: TGTGCCAGCTCAGTTGGGACAGGGGGAACTGAAGCTTTCTTT
CDR3aa: CASSVGTGGTEAFF

v_gene: TRBV10-2
j_gene: TRBJ1-3
abundance: .
d_gene: .
len: 10
CDR3nt: TGCGCCAGCAGTATAGGCGGCATATATTTT
CDR3aa: CASSIGGIYF

v_gene: TRBV5-1
j_gene: TRBJ2-3
abundance: few
d_gene: TRBD2
len: 16
CDR3nt: TGCGCCAGCAGCTTGGGAGCGGGAGAACCGACTAATACGCAGTATTTT
CDR3aa: CASSLGAGEPTNTQYF

v_gene: TRBV11-3
j_gene: TRBJ2-1
abundance: few
d_gene: TRBD2
len: 13
CDR3nt: TGTGCCAGCAGCTTCACAGCGGGAGGTGAGCAGTTCTTC
CDR3aa: CASSFTAGGEQFF

v_gene: TRBV7-9
j_gene: TRBJ2-3
abundance: .
d_gene: TRBD1
len: 16
CDR3nt: TGTGCCAGCAGCTCTCCGACAGGGGGAAGCACAGATACGCAGTATTTT
CDR3aa: CASSSPTGGSTDTQYF

v_gene: TRBV21-1
j_gene: TRBJ2-6
abundance: few
d_gene: .
len: 16
CDR3nt: TGTGCCAGCATCTCCGGAAGGGTGGGTGGGGCCAACGTCCTGACTTTC
CDR3aa: CASISGRVGGANVLTF

v_gene: TRBV4-3
j_gene: TRBJ2-1
abundance: many
d_gene: .
len: 17
CDR3nt: TGCGCCAGCAGCCAAGATTATAGGCCTAGCGCCTACAATGAGCAGTTCTTC
CDR3aa: CASSQDYRPSAYNEQFF

v_gene: TRBV20-1
j_gene: TRBJ2-2
abundance: few
d_gene: TRBD2
len: 17
CDR3nt: TGCAGTGCTAGCCCCCGACTAGCGGGAAGGAACACCGGGGAGCTGTTTTTT
CDR3aa: CSASPRLAGRNTGELFF

v_gene: TRBV5-6
j_gene: TRBJ1-2
abundance: few
d_gene: .
len: 16
CDR3nt: TGTGCCAGCAGCGGCATTTACGTTCCGCGCAACTATGGCTACACCTTC
CDR3aa: CASSGIYVPRNYGYTF

v_gene: TRBV20-1
j_gene: TRBJ1-5
abundance: .
d_gene: .
len: 15
CDR3nt: TGCAGTGCTAATCCGGGGAGTTATAGCAATCAGCCCCAGCATTTT
CDR3aa: CSANPGSYSNQPQHF

v_gene: TRBV12-3/TRBV12-4
j_gene: TRBJ1-4
abundance: .
d_gene: .
len: 12
CDR3nt: TGTGCCAGCAGTTTCCCTAATGAAAAACTGTTTTTT
CDR3aa: CASSFPNEKLFF

v_gene: TRBV5-6
j_gene: TRBJ2-5
abundance: few
d_gene: TRBD2
len: 16
CDR3nt: TGTGCCAGCAGCTTATATAGCGGGAGGGCCACGGAGACCCAGTACTTC
CDR3aa: CASSLYSGRATETQYF

v_gene: TRBV5-1
j_gene: TRBJ2-7
abundance: .
d_gene: TRBD1
len: 15
CDR3nt: TGCGCCAGCAGCTTGGATGCAGGGGGCTTATACGAGCAGTACTTC
CDR3aa: CASSLDAGGLYEQYF

v_gene: TRBV3-1
j_gene: TRBJ2-1
abundance: .
d_gene: .
len: 16
CDR3nt: TGTGCCAGCAGCCAAGTCTCGGGAGATGCTTTCGATGAGCAGTTCTTC
CDR3aa: CASSQVSGDAFDEQFF

v_gene: TRBV5-1
j_gene: TRBJ2-1
abundance: .
d_gene: .
len: 13
CDR3nt: TGCGCCAGTCAACAACTAGTCGGTAATGAGCAGTTCTTC
CDR3aa: CASQQLVGNEQFF

v_gene: TRBV12-3/TRBV12-4
j_gene: TRBJ1-6
abundance: few
d_gene: .
len: 13
CDR3nt: TGTGCCAGCAGTCTCCAGGGTTTGGCACCCCTCCACTTT
CDR3aa: CASSLQGLAPLHF

v_gene: TRBV5-1
j_gene: TRBJ2-7
abundance: few
d_gene: .
len: 13
CDR3nt: TGCGCCAGCAGCTCCGCCCCCGGGGTCGAGCAGTACTTC
CDR3aa: CASSSAPGVEQYF

v_gene: TRBV15
j_gene: TRBJ2-7
abundance: few
d_gene: TRBD2
len: 12
CDR3nt: TGTGCCACTGCTAGCGGGAGACACGAGCAGTACTTC
CDR3aa: CATASGRHEQYF

v_gene: TRBV5-6
j_gene: TRBJ1-5
abundance: many
d_gene: .
len: 13
CDR3nt: TGTGCCAGCAGCTTGTCCCGCAATCAGCCCCAGCATTTT
CDR3aa: CASSLSRNQPQHF

v_gene: TRBV6-2/TRBV6-3
j_gene: TRBJ1-5
abundance: few
d_gene: TRBD1
len: 15
CDR3nt: TGTGCCAGCAGATCCGGGACAGGGATAAGGCAGCCCCAGCATTTT
CDR3aa: CASRSGTGIRQPQHF

v_gene: TRBV11-2
j_gene: TRBJ2-5
abundance: many
d_gene: .
len: 15
CDR3nt: TGTGCCAGCAGCTTAATAGCGGCGTACCAAGAGACCCAGTACTTC
CDR3aa: CASSLIAAYQETQYF

v_gene: TRBV27
j_gene: TRBJ2-1
abundance: .
d_gene: TRBD2
len: 14
CDR3nt: TGTGCCAGTAGCACGGGGGAGGGAGGGTTTGAGCAGTTCTTC
CDR3aa: CASSTGEGGFEQFF

v_gene: TRBV24-1
j_gene: TRBJ2-7
abundance: few
d_gene: TRBD2
len: 16
CDR3nt: TGTGCCCACCACGAGCGGGAGACGGTCAGCTCCTACGAGCAGTACTTC
CDR3aa: CAHHERETVSSYEQYF

v_gene: TRBV12-3/TRBV12-4
j_gene: TRBJ1-2
abundance: .
d_gene: .
len: 13
CDR3nt: TGTGCCAGCAGTTTAGGGTCCGTGGCTGGCTACACCTTC
CDR3aa: CASSLGSVAGYTF

v_gene: TRBV24-1
j_gene: TRBJ2-1
abundance: few
d_gene: .
len: 14
CDR3nt: TGTGCCACCAGTGATGGTTTGGGTCGGAATGAGCAGTTCTTC
CDR3aa: CATSDGLGRNEQFF

v_gene: TRBV20-1
j_gene: TRBJ2-3
abundance: .
d_gene: TRBD2
len: 15
CDR3nt: TGCAGTGCCCGTCGGGGGAGCGGGAGTGCAGATACGCAGTATTTT
CDR3aa: CSARRGSGSADTQYF